These 24 T cell receptor beta chains were sequenced from one sample in a study of vaccination and CD4 T cells after COVID-19. Their specific antigens are unknown. Treatment given: roughly nine-day PBMC culture with coronavirus spike peptide pools or control peptides (ViraFEST assay). Harvesting of the unexposed donor's CD4+ T cells predated the COVID-19 pandemic (2011-2018). The assay that was used to sequence DNA from cultured CD4+ T cells was the Oncomine TCR Beta short-read assay. Once CD4+ T cells had been cultured, genomic DNA was extracted from them. TCRdb independently ran MiXCR on the PCR reads; one entry per CDR3 protein. The data contain approximately 9,000 distinct CDR3 sequences, 30% to 40% of them singletons. Sequenced sample: CD4+ T cells from blood, cultured in vitro. Source of these receptors: a human donor in good health.

This clonotype was picked up a small number of times. This sequence joins TRBV7-2 and TRBJ1-5, with D tentatively TRBD1 (6 bases). V was pared by 5 bases and J by 5 bases, with 16 bases between. The CDR3 contains 15 residues. From germline, CDR1 is SGHTA and CDR2 FQGNSA. This CDR3 is CASSPSGGGYQPQHF. The DNA of the CDR3 is TGTGCCAGCAGCCCAAGTGGGGGCGGGTATCAGCCCCAGCATTTT.

This clonotype has more than one count but fewer than ten. V usage is TRBV5-4 and J usage is TRBJ1-6; tentative D call: TRBD1 (5 bases). The germline V and J ends were trimmed by 6 bases and 8 bases, with 18 bases remaining between them. Germline loops: CDR1 SGHNT, CDR2 YYREEE (reference sequence). The CDR3 has 15 residues. CDR3 sequence reads: CASTGGGSSDSPLHF. The CDR3 DNA sequence: TGTGCCAGCACCGGTGGGGGGAGCTCCGATTCACCCCTCCACTTT.

The chain combines TRBV2 with TRBJ2-3; 7 bases match TRBD2. This CDR3 region has 18 residues. The germline gives CDR1 SNHLY, CDR2 FYNNEI. J lost 6 bases, V lost 10 bases, and 25 bases had no gene match. In nucleotides, the CDR3 is TGTGCCACTCCACGTGGGGCTAGCGGTGCTCAGGGTCCCGATACGCAGTATTTT. Translation: CATPRGASGAQGPDTQYF.

The genes are TRBV28 and TRBJ2-7; D unresolved. The length of the CDR3 is 14 residues. CDR1 and CDR2 from the germline V gene are MDHEN and SYDVKM. Trimming removed 5 bases from V and 1 base from J, with 12 bases in between. The CDR3 DNA follows: TGTGCCAGCAGTCCCTCCCTCGGATCCTACGAGCAGTACTTC. Amino acids: CASSPSLGSYEQYF.

In this sample, this clonotype turned up once. The gene calls are TRBV7-3 and TRBJ2-5, with 9 bases lining up with TRBD2. The CDR3 is 16 amino acids. Germline V gives CDR1 SGHTA, CDR2 FQGTGA. With V trimmed by 1 base and J by 1 base, 4 bases remained unmatched. The CDR3 protein is CASSLKGGRAQETQYF. In DNA, the CDR3 is TGTGCCAGCAGCTTAAAGGGCGGGAGGGCCCAAGAGACCCAGTACTTC.

The J gene is TRBJ2-7, the V gene TRBV7-9, with 9 bases aligning to TRBD1. Germline CDR1 is SEHNR and CDR2 is FQNEAQ (reference sequence). V was clipped by 7 bases and J by 2 bases; unmatched bases: 6. There are 14 residues in the CDR3. CDR3 bases: TGTGCCAGCACCGACACAGGGGGCACCTACGAGCAGTACTTC. Encoded protein: CASTDTGGTYEQYF.

The chain has TRBV20-1 and TRBJ2-5; a possible D gene is TRBD1 (5 bases). V was pared by 0 bases and J by 5 bases, with 19 bases between. This CDR3 is built from 16 residues. Germline V gene sequence: CDR1 DFQATT, CDR2 SNEGSKA (reference sequence). Here the CDR3 DNA reads TGCAGTGCTAGAGATCTGCCAGGGTGGGGTCTGGAGACCCAGTACTTC. It is translated as CSARDLPGWGLETQYF.

This clonotype showed up just a few times. The chain's CDR3 is CSASYLAGGREEQYF. CDR3 nucleotide sequence: TGCAGTGCTAGTTACCTAGCGGGAGGCCGGGAAGAGCAGTACTTC. This chain joins TRBV20-1 and TRBJ2-7; TRBD2 matches at 11 bases. Losses at the gene ends were 3 bases for V and 7 bases for J; bases not matched to a gene: 11. This CDR3 is built from 15 residues. Germline V gene sequence: CDR1 DFQATT, CDR2 SNEGSKA (reference sequence).

This clonotype was counted only a few times. This chain uses TRBV2 with TRBJ2-3, with 8 nucleotides matching TRBD1. Per the germline V gene, CDR1 is SNHLY and CDR2 is FYNNEI. The V gene end was trimmed by 6 bases and the J gene end by 5 bases; junction bases not matched to a gene: 1. The CDR3 consists of 12 residues. CDR3 residues: CASRDRGDTQYF. In nucleotides, the CDR3 is TGTGCCAGCAGAGACAGGGGAGATACGCAGTATTTT. Using reference TRBV2 and TRBJ2-3 for the parts outside the CDR3, the full variable domain is EPEVTQTPSHQVTQMGQEVILRCVPISNHLYFYWYRQILGQKVEFLVSFYNNEISEKSEIFDDQFSVERPDGSNFTLKIRSTKLEDSAMYFCASRDRGDTQYFGPGTRLTVL.

This clonotype has more than one count but fewer than ten. The chain joins TRBV6-1 to TRBJ2-7, with 12 bases lining up with TRBD2. The CDR3 is made up of 14 amino acids. Germline assignment: CDR1 MNHNS and CDR2 SASEGT. The V gene end was trimmed by 7 bases and the J gene end by 4 bases; junction bases not matched to a gene: 5. CDR3 loop: CASKRLAGAYEQYF. The CDR3 coding sequence is TGTGCCAGCAAACGACTAGCGGGAGCGTACGAGCAGTACTTC.

J is TRBJ2-2 and V is TRBV2, with D possibly being TRBD1 (6 bases). Germline lookup yields CDR1 SNHLY and CDR2 FYNNEI. The CDR3 length is 16 residues. The V and J ends lost 8 bases and 1 base respectively, with 17 bases between them. In DNA form, the CDR3 reads TGTGCCAGCGACGGACAGAGCCTACGGAACACCGGGGAGCTGTTTTTT. Its translation is CASDGQSLRNTGELFF.

This clonotype has just a few counts. The chain couples TRBV20-1 to TRBJ2-7, with 13 positions matching TRBD2. The ends lost 6 bases at V and 6 bases at J; junction bases unmatched: 14. The CDR3 is 16 amino acids. Germline V gives CDR1 DFQATT, CDR2 SNEGSKA (reference sequence). The CDR3 bases are TGCAGTGCAGAGCGGACTAGCGGGAGCCGAGAATCCGAGCAGTACTTC. Its translation: CSAERTSGSRESEQYF.

The V and J genes are TRBV20-1 and TRBJ2-6; unclear D gene. This CDR3 is 13 amino acids long. The germline V gene encodes CDR1 DFQATT and CDR2 SNEGSKA (reference sequence). Trimming removed 4 bases from V and 0 bases from J, with 4 bases in between. The CDR3 here is CSATRSGANVLTF. DNA of the CDR3: TGCAGTGCTACACGCTCTGGGGCCAACGTCCTGACTTTC.

This clonotype was observed a handful of times. The chain links TRBV28 to TRBJ2-7; a weak D match, TRBD2 (5 bases). The CDR3 loop spans 12 amino acids. Germline V gene data show CDR1 as MDHEN and CDR2 as SYDVKM. V lost 7 bases to trimming and J lost 3 bases, with 10 bases between them. The CDR3 is CASIGVNYEQYF. DNA for the CDR3: TGTGCCAGCATCGGGGTTAACTACGAGCAGTACTTC.

The chain combines TRBV11-2 with TRBJ2-5; 10 bases are shared with TRBD2. The CDR3 runs to 17 residues. Germline V gives CDR1 SGHAT, CDR2 FQNNGV. V shed 4 bases, J shed 3 bases, and the junction held 11 bases outside the gene matches. As DNA, the CDR3 is TGTGCCAGCAGCTCTAGCGGGAGAGCGGGGATTGAAGAGACCCAGTACTTC. It codes for CASSSSGRAGIEETQYF.

This clonotype is termed medium-sized. This chain links TRBV24-1 with TRBJ2-5; TRBD1 might be the D (6 bases). The CDR3 has 15 amino acids. Germline V gene lookup returns CDR1 KGHDR and CDR2 SFDVKD. Trimming shortened V by 4 bases and J by 4 bases, and 15 bases separated the two germline ends. CDR3 loop: CATSDPDRYGETQYF. The CDR3 DNA is TGTGCCACCAGTGACCCTGACAGGTATGGAGAGACCCAGTACTTC.

The chain joins TRBV19 to TRBJ1-1; D possibly corresponds to TRBD1 (5 bases). Trimming left V 3 bases short and J 4 bases short, with 18 bases between. The germline V gene has CDR1 LNHDA and CDR2 SQIVND (reference sequence). CDR3 length: 16 residues. The CDR3 bases are TGTGCCAGTAGTATTGGGGCCAGTGGTAGAGGCACTGAAGCTTTCTTT. This sequence encodes CASSIGASGRGTEAFF.

This clonotype was observed a few times. The chain uses TRBV28 and TRBJ1-1; a possible D gene is TRBD1 (6 bases). Germline-derived CDR1 and CDR2 are MDHEN and SYDVKM. The CDR3 totals 14 residues. Trimming shortened V by 7 bases and J by 7 bases, and 19 bases separated the two germline ends. CDR3 region: CASTTAGTTSEAFF. CDR3 nucleotides: TGTGCCAGCACCACCGCCGGGACAACAAGTGAAGCTTTCTTT.

This clonotype occurred a few times. V gene TRBV19 combines with J gene TRBJ1-5; D perhaps matches TRBD1 (6 bases). Germline lookup yields CDR1 LNHDA and CDR2 SQIVND (reference sequence). The CDR3 is 13 amino acids. Trimming removed 7 bases from V and 4 bases from J, with 11 bases in between. The CDR3 sequence: CASTVQGNQPQHF. Here the CDR3 DNA reads TGTGCCAGTACTGTGCAGGGGAATCAGCCCCAGCATTTT.

This clonotype came up once. The rearrangement links TRBV4-1 to TRBJ1-1, with D possibly matching TRBD1 (5 bases). The germline CDR1 and CDR2 sequences are MGHRA and YSYEKL. The CDR3 has 17 amino acids. Between the trimmed V and J ends, which lost 3 bases and 1 base, there was a span of 18 bases. The CDR3, as DNA: TGCGCCAGCAGCCAGCCCACCCGGGGGAAGACGAACACTGAAGCTTTCTTT. It encodes CASSQPTRGKTNTEAFF.

For the CDR3, the DNA is TGCGCCAGCAGCCAAGACCGTACGCGGGGAGGCTACACCTTC. Translating gives CASSQDRTRGGYTF. V is TRBV4-3 and J is TRBJ1-2; no definite D call. The CDR3 has 14 amino acids. CDR1 is LGHNA and CDR2 is YSLEER in the germline V gene. Trimming shortened V by 0 bases and J by 8 bases, and 13 bases separated the two germline ends.

This clonotype was detected only a few times. The chain links TRBV10-2 to TRBJ2-1, with 10 bases that match TRBD1. The CDR3 length is 12 residues. Germline-derived CDR1 and CDR2 are WSHSY and SAAADI. Trimming cost V 6 bases and J 11 bases; bases outside gene matches: 4. The CDR3 bases are TGCGCCAGCAGGACAGGGGGCTCTAAGCAGTTCTTC. This gives the protein CASRTGGSKQFF.

In the case of this clonotype: A read error may produce the germline difference seen at one junction end. CDR3 DNA: TGCAATGCTAGAGATACAGGGAACTCCTACAATGAGCAGTTCTTC. It is translated as CNARDTGNSYNEQFF. This rearrangement joins TRBV20-1 to TRBJ2-1; TRBD1 might be the D (6 bases). The CDR3 runs to 15 residues. The V gene's germline CDR1 is DFQATT and CDR2 SNEGSKA (reference sequence).

This chain uses TRBV28 with TRBJ2-7; D is tentatively TRBD1 or TRBD2 (6 bases each). Germline values: CDR1 MDHEN, CDR2 SYDVKM. The germline V and J ends were trimmed by 4 bases and 4 bases, with 23 bases remaining between them. The CDR3 length is 17 residues. CDR3 nucleotides: TGTGCCAGCAGTTCTAGGGGACTCGGCCGGGGGCCATACGAGCAGTACTTC. Amino acids: CASSSRGLGRGPYEQYF.